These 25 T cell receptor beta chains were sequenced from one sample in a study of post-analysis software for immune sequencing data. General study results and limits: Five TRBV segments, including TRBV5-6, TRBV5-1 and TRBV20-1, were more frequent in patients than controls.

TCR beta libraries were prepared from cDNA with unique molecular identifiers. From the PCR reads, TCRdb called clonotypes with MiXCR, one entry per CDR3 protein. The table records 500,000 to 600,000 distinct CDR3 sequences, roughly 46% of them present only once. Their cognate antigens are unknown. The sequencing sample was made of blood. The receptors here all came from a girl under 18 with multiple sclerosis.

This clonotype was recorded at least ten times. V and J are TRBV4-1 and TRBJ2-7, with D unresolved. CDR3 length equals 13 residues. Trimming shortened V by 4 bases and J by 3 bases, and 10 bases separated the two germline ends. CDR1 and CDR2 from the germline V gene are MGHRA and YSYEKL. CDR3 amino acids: CASSPRLGYEQYF. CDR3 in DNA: TGCGCCAGCAGCCCCCGTTTGGGCTACGAGCAGTACTTC.

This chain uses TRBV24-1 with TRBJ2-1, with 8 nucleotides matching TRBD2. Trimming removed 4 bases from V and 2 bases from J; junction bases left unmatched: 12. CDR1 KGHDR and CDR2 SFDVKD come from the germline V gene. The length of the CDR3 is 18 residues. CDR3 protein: CATSDDRAGVDPYNEQFF. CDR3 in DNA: TGTGCCACCAGTGACGATCGAGCGGGAGTCGACCCCTACAATGAGCAGTTCTTC.

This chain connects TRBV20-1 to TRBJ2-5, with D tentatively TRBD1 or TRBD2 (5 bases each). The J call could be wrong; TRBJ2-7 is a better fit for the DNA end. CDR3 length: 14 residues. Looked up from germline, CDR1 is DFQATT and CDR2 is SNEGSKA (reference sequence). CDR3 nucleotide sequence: TGCAGTGCTAGTTCTCCCGGGGCTAACTACGAGCAGTACTTC. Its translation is CSASSPGANYEQYF.

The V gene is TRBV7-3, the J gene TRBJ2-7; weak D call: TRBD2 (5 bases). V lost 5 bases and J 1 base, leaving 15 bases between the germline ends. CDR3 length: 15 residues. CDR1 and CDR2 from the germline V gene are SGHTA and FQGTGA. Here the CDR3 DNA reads TGTGCCAGCAGCCCCAGGACTCGGAGGTCCTACGAGCAGTACTTC. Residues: CASSPRTRRSYEQYF.

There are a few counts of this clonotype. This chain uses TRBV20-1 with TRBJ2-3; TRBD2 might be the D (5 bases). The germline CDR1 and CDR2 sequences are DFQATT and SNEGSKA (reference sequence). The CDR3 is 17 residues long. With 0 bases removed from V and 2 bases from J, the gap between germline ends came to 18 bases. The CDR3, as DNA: TGCAGTGCTAGAGATTCGACACCCCGGAGGAACACAGATACGCAGTATTTT. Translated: CSARDSTPRRNTDTQYF.

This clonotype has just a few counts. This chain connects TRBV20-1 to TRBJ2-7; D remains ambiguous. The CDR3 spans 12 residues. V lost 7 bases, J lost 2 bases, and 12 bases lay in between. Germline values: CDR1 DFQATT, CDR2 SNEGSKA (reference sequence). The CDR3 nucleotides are TGCAGTGTCACCGACCCACCCTACGAGCAGTACTTC. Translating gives CSVTDPPYEQYF.

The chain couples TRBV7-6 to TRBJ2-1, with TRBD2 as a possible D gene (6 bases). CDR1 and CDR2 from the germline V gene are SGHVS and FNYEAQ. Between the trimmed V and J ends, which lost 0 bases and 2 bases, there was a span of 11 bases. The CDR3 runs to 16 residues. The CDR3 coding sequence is TGTGCCAGCAGCTTAGCGGGGGGAGTAACCTACAATGAGCAGTTCTTC. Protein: CASSLAGGVTYNEQFF.

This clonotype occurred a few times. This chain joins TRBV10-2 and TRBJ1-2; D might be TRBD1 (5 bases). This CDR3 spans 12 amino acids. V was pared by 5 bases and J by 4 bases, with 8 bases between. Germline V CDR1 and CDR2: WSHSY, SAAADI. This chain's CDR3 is CASSKDSYGYTF. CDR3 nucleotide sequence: TGCGCCAGCAGTAAAGACAGCTATGGCTACACCTTC.

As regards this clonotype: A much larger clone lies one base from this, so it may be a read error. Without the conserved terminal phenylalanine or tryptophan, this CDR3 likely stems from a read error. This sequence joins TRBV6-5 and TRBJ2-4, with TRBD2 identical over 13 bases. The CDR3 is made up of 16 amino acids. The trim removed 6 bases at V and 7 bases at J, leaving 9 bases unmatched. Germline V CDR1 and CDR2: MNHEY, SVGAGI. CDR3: CASRLGTSGVENIQYV. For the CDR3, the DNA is TGTGCCAGCAGACTAGGGACTAGCGGGGTGGAGAACATTCAGTACGTC.

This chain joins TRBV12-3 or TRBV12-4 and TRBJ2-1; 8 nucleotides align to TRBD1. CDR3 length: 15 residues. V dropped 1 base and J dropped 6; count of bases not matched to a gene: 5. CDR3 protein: CASSLGAQGVNEQFF. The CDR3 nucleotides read TGTGCCAGCAGTTTAGGCGCACAGGGGGTCAATGAGCAGTTCTTC.

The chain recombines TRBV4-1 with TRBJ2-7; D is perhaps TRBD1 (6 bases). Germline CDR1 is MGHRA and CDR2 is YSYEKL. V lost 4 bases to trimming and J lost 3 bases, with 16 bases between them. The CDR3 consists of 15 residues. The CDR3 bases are TGCGCCAGCAGCCCGATAGACAGGAGTAACTACGAGCAGTACTTC. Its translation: CASSPIDRSNYEQYF.

Here the CDR3 DNA reads TGTGCCAGCAGCCCACTAGCGGGAAAGGGCAATGAGCAGTTCTTC. This codes for CASSPLAGKGNEQFF. J is TRBJ2-1 and V is TRBV12-3 or TRBV12-4; 10 nucleotides match TRBD2. V gave up 6 bases and J gave up 6 bases; unmatched junction bases: 8. The CDR3 contains 15 residues.

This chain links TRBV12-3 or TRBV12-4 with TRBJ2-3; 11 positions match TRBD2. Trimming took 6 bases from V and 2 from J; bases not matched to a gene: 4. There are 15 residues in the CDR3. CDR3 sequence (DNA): TGTGCCAGCAGCCAACTAGCGGGGGTCACAGATACGCAGTATTTT. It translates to CASSQLAGVTDTQYF.

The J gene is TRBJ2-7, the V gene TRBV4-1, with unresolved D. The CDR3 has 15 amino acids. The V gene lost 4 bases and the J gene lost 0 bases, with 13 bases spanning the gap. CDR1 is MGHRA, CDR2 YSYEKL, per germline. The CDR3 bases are TGCGCCAGCAGCCCGGGTCCCAAGAGCTCCTACGAGCAGTACTTC. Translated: CASSPGPKSSYEQYF.

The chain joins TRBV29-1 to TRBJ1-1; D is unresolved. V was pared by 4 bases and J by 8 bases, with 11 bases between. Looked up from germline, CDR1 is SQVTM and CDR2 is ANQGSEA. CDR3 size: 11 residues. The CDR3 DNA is TGCAGCGTTGCGCAGAGCCCAGAAGCTTTCTTT. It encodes CSVAQSPEAFF.

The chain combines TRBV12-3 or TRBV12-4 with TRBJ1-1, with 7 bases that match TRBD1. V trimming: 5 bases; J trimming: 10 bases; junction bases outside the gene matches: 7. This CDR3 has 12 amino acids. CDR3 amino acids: CASSPGTDRAFF. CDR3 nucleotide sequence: TGTGCCAGCAGTCCCGGGACAGACCGAGCTTTCTTT.

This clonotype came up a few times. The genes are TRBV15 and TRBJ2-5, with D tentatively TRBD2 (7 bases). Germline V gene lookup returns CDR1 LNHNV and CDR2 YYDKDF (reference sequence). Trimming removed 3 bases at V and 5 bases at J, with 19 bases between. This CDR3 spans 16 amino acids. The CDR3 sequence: CATSSGGGGQIETQYF. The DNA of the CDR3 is TGTGCCACCAGCAGCGGAGGCGGGGGCCAGATTGAGACCCAGTACTTC.

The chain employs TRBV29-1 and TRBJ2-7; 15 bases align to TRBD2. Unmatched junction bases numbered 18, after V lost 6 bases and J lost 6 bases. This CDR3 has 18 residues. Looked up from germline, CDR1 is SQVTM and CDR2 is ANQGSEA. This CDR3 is CSVNPSGGTSGRSGEQYF. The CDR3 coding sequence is TGCAGCGTAAACCCCTCGGGGGGGACTAGCGGGAGGTCGGGCGAGCAGTACTTC.

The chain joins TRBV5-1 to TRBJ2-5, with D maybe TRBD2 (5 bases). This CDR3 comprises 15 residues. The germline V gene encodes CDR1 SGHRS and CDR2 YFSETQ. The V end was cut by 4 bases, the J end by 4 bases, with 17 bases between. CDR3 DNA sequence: TGCGCCAGCAGCCGAGGTCCGAGTGGAGGAGAGACCCAGTACTTC. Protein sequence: CASSRGPSGGETQYF.

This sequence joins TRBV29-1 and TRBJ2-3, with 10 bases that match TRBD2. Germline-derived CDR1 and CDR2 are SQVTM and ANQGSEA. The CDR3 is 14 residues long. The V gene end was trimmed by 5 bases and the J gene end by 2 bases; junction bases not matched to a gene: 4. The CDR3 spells CSVRLAGVTDTQYF. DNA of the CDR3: TGCAGCGTTAGGCTAGCGGGGGTCACAGATACGCAGTATTTT.

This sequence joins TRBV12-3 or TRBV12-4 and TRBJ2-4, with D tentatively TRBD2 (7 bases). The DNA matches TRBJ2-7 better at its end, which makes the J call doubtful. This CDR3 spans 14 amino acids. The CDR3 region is CASRAGAATYEQYF. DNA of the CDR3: TGTGCCAGCAGGGCGGGGGCAGCAACCTACGAGCAGTACTTC.

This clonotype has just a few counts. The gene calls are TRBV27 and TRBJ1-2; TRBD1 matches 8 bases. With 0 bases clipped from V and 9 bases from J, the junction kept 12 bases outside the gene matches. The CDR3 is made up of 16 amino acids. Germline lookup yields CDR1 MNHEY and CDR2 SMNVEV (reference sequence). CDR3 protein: CASSLSRTGTSNSYTF. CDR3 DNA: TGTGCCAGCAGTTTATCCCGGACAGGGACAAGCAACAGCTACACCTTC.

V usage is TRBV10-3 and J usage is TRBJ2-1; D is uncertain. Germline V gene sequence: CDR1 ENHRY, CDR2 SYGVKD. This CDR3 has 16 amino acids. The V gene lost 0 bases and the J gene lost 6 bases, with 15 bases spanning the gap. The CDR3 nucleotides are TGTGCCATCAGTGAGTCGTTTCAGAAGGCGACCAATGAGCAGTTCTTC. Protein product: CAISESFQKATNEQFF.

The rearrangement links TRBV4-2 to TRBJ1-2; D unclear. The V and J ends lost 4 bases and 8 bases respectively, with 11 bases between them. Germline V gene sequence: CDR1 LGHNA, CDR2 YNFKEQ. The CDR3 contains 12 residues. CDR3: CASSPDVGGYTF. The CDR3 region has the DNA TGTGCCAGCAGCCCAGATGTTGGGGGCTACACCTTC.

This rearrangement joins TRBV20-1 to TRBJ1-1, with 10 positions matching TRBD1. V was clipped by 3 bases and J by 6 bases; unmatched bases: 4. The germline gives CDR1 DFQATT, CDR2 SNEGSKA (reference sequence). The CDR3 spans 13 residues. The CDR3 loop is CSARGQGRPEAFF. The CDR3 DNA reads TGCAGTGCTAGGGGACAGGGGAGGCCTGAAGCTTTCTTT.